This TCR beta chain was sequenced for a study of shared clonotypes between healthy human individuals. Study overall: Each donor contributed plates that comprised three CD4 naive, three CD4 memory, two CD8 naive and one CD8 memory.

Naive CD8 cells lacked CD45RO and underwent positive selection for CCR7, leaving out terminally differentiated effector memory CD45RA+ cells. This CDR3 region has 16 residues. Germline values: CDR1 SGHRS, CDR2 YFSETQ. The V gene end was trimmed by 7 bases and the J gene end by 4 bases; junction bases not matched to a gene: 14. Sequenced by immunoSEQ multiplex PCR; TCRdb stores in-frame clones only, minus some. Here the sample spans roughly 570,000 clones, 98% being singletons. V is TRBV5-1 and J is TRBJ2-5; 9 bases match TRBD2. Sequences were obtained from naive CD8+ T cells sorted from blood. This clonotype was obtained from a man between 25 and 39 years old in good health. CDR3 sequence: CASANGAGGVGETQYF. CDR3 nucleotide sequence: TGCGCCAGCGCCAACGGGGCGGGAGGGGTTGGAGAGACCCAGTACTTC.